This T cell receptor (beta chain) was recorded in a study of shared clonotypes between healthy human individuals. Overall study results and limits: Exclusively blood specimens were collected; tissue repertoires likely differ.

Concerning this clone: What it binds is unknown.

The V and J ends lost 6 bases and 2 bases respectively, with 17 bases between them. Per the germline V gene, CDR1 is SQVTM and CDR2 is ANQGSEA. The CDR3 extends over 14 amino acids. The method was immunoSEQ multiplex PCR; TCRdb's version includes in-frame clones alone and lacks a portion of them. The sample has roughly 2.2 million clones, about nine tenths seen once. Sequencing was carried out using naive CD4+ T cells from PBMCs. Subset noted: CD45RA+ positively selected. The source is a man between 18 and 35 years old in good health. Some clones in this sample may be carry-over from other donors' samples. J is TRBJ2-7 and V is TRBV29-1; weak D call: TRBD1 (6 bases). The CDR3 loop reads CSVGAGQLTYEQYF. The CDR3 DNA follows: TGCAGCGTAGGGGCTGGACAGCTTACCTACGAGCAGTACTTC.